The entry below describes one T cell receptor (beta chain). Its antigen is currently unknown. The data were produced by immunoSEQ multiplex PCR, yet TCRdb's version contains in-frame clones alone and is incomplete. The table has about 58,000 clones, roughly four fifths seen once. Germline V CDR1 and CDR2: SGHRS, YFSETQ. The CDR3 spans 15 residues. The V and J ends lost 4 bases and 2 bases respectively, with 14 bases between them. These data belong to a study of OX40 agonist ivuxolimab in advanced cancers. In the study overall: The study gave patients intravenous ivuxolimab at 0.01 to 10 mg/kg every 2 weeks. Hepatocellular carcinoma, melanoma, renal cell or head and neck cancer affected the dose-escalation patients. General study findings and limits: Low normalized clonal expansion also occurred in some nonresponding patients.

Sampling times: baseline, cycle 4 day 1, cycle 7 day 1. The receptor was derived from an adult with an advanced solid tumor such as melanoma, head and neck, liver or kidney cancer. This sequence joins TRBV5-1 and TRBJ2-3, with D maybe TRBD1 (6 bases). The material was CD4+ or CD8+ T cells sorted from blood, obtained in a trial of the OX40 agonist ivuxolimab. The CDR3 is CASSIQGTTTDTQYF. The CDR3 DNA is TGCGCCAGCAGCATACAGGGCACGACCACAGATACGCAGTATTTT. The full variable domain, rest sourced from reference TRBV5-1 and TRBJ2-3, is KAGVTQTPRYLIKTRGQQVTLSCSPISGHRSVSWYQQTPGQGLQFLFEYFSETQRNKGNFPGRFSGRQFSNSRSEMNVSTLELGDSALYLCASSIQGTTTDTQYFGPGTRLTVL.